One sample yielded the 21 T cell receptor beta chains listed below, sequenced in a study of T cell responses to AZD1222 COVID-19 vaccine. Some clones are missing from TCRdb's copy, which holds only in-frame ones; the method was immunoSEQ multiplex PCR. This table holds over 100,000 clones, 87% found once. The sample consisted of peripheral blood, taken on day 0 of AZD1222 vaccination. Every receptor here comes from an adult in good health.

The V and J genes are TRBV13 and TRBJ1-6; D is possibly TRBD1 (6 bases). Germline V gene sequence: CDR1 PRHDT, CDR2 FYEKMQ (reference sequence). V lost 4 bases to trimming and J lost 0 bases, with 10 bases between them. CDR3 size: 16 residues. The CDR3 DNA reads TGTGCCAGCAGCTCCCAAGGGGGCTCCTATAATTCACCCCTCCACTTT. This codes for CASSSQGGSYNSPLHF. Full variable domain (outside the CDR3, taken from reference TRBV13 and TRBJ1-6): AAGVIQSPRHLIKEKRETATLKCYPIPRHDTVYWYQQGPGQDPQFLISFYEKMQSDKGSIPDRFSAQQFSDYHSELNMSSLELGDSALYFCASSSQGGSYNSPLHFGNGTRLTVT.

This chain links TRBV27 with TRBJ2-5, with 7 bases aligning to TRBD2. Germline CDR1 and CDR2: MNHEY and SMNVEV (reference sequence). The V and J ends lost 10 bases and 1 base, in that order; junction bases with no gene match: 15. CDR3 size: 16 residues. The CDR3 here is CATSWGTGRSQETQYF. CDR3 nucleotides: TGTGCCACCTCCTGGGGAACCGGGAGGAGCCAAGAGACCCAGTACTTC.

J is TRBJ1-5 and V is TRBV15; D unresolved. Germline V gene data show CDR1 as LNHNV and CDR2 as YYDKDF (reference sequence). Trimming took off 1 base at V and 6 bases at J, with 10 bases between the two ends. CDR3 length: 14 residues. The CDR3 loop reads CATSRGAAVQPQHF. CDR3 bases: TGTGCCACCAGCAGAGGGGCGGCAGTTCAGCCCCAGCATTTT.

V and J are TRBV4-1 and TRBJ2-3, with 10 bases identical to TRBD2. This CDR3 comprises 16 residues. V lost 0 bases to trimming and J lost 2 bases; unmatched junction nucleotides: 2. CDR1 is MGHRA and CDR2 is YSYEKL in the germline V gene. Here the CDR3 reads CASSQDSGGFTDTQYF. The CDR3 DNA is TGCGCCAGCAGCCAAGATAGCGGGGGGTTCACAGATACGCAGTATTTT.

The CDR3 DNA sequence: TGCGCCAGCAGCGTGGATAACAATGAGCAGTTCTTC. Translated, it gives CASSVDNNEQFF. This chain uses TRBV5-1 with TRBJ2-1, with D unclear. The length of the CDR3 is 12 residues. The germline V gene has CDR1 SGHRS and CDR2 YFSETQ. The V gene lost 4 bases and the J gene lost 5 bases, with 7 bases spanning the gap. Supplemented by reference TRBV5-1 and TRBJ2-1, the full variable domain reads KAGVTQTPRYLIKTRGQQVTLSCSPISGHRSVSWYQQTPGQGLQFLFEYFSETQRNKGNFPGRFSGRQFSNSRSEMNVSTLELGDSALYLCASSVDNNEQFFGPGTRLTVL.

The gene calls are TRBV7-2 and TRBJ2-7; unclear D gene. CDR3 length: 13 amino acids. The germline V gene encodes CDR1 SGHTA and CDR2 FQGNSA. Trimming stripped 4 bases from V and 0 bases from J, with 7 bases between. CDR3 sequence (DNA): TGTGCCAGCAGCTCATCAGTCTCCTACGAGCAGTACTTC. It yields the protein CASSSSVSYEQYF.

This clone came up once. V is TRBV3-1 (or the pseudogene TRBV3-2) and J is TRBJ2-7; perhaps D is TRBD1 or TRBD2 (5 bases each). Trimming cost V 1 base and J 2 bases, with 9 bases left between them. Germline CDR1 and CDR2: LGHDT and YNNKEL (reference sequence). The CDR3 runs 14 residues. CDR3 loop: CASSQVGVAYEQYF. The DNA for the CDR3 is TGTGCCAGCAGCCAAGTGGGGGTCGCCTACGAGCAGTACTTC.

The V and J genes are TRBV2 and TRBJ2-1; 10 nucleotides align to TRBD1. The V segment lost 5 bases and the J segment 8 bases; nucleotides outside the gene matches: 6. CDR1 and CDR2 (germline): SNHLY, FYNNEI. CDR3 size: 14 residues. The CDR3 protein is CASSRQGAGDEQFF. In DNA form, the CDR3 reads TGTGCCAGCAGTCGACAGGGGGCAGGGGATGAGCAGTTCTTC.

J is TRBJ1-3 and V is TRBV5-5; D is undetermined. Germline CDR1 and CDR2: SGHKS and YYEKEE (reference sequence). Trimming shortened V by 0 bases and J by 1 base, and 8 bases separated the two germline ends. CDR3 length equals 15 residues. This CDR3 reads CASSLAVVSGNTIYF. The CDR3 DNA follows: TGTGCCAGCAGCTTGGCGGTGGTATCTGGAAACACCATATATTTT.

The chain recombines TRBV6-2 or TRBV6-3 with TRBJ1-6, with unresolved D. The germline gives CDR1 MNHEY, CDR2 SVGEGT. Trimming stripped 2 bases from V and 6 bases from J, with 8 bases between. CDR3 length: 14 residues. The CDR3 nucleotides are TGTGCCAGCAGTTACAACAGCTTTAATTCACCCCTCCACTTT. As protein: CASSYNSFNSPLHF.

The CDR3 is CASSLMRHTGNTIYF. DNA for the CDR3: TGTGCCAGCAGTTTAATGAGGCATACTGGAAACACCATATATTTT. This chain uses TRBV28 with TRBJ1-3, with D unclear. Germline V gene lookup returns CDR1 MDHEN and CDR2 SYDVKM. CDR3 size: 15 residues. Deletions cut 2 bases from V and 2 bases from J, with 10 bases between.

V usage is TRBV6-5 and J usage is TRBJ2-3; no clear D gene. Trimming removed 4 bases from V and 4 bases from J, with 9 bases in between. There are 13 residues in the CDR3. Germline CDR1 and CDR2: MNHEY and SVGAGI. For the CDR3, the DNA is TGTGCCAGCAGTTTAGGGAACGCAGATACGCAGTATTTT. Protein: CASSLGNADTQYF.

The chain joins TRBV29-1 to TRBJ2-7; 8 positions agree with TRBD2. Losses at the gene ends were 5 bases for V and 3 bases for J; bases not matched to a gene: 6. The germline V gene has CDR1 SQVTM and CDR2 ANQGSEA. The CDR3 is 13 amino acids. CDR3 sequence: CSVCTSGLYEQYF. CDR3 DNA sequence: TGCAGCGTTTGCACTAGCGGCCTCTACGAGCAGTACTTC.

The gene calls are TRBV19 and TRBJ1-2; D is uncertain. The V gene's germline CDR1 is LNHDA and CDR2 SQIVND (reference sequence). V lost 7 bases and J 6 bases, leaving 15 bases between the germline ends. This CDR3 is 13 amino acids long. Written as DNA, the CDR3 is TGTGCCAGTACGGTAAGGGCATCCGATGGCTACACCTTC. Amino acids: CASTVRASDGYTF.

V usage is TRBV4-2 and J usage is TRBJ2-2; 9 bases line up with TRBD2. The length of the CDR3 is 15 residues. Germline assignment: CDR1 LGHNA and CDR2 YNFKEQ. The V segment lost 1 base and the J segment 3 bases; nucleotides outside the gene matches: 0. In DNA form, the CDR3 reads TGTGCCAGCAGCCAAGGGACTAGCGACACCGGGGAGCTGTTTTTT. This codes for CASSQGTSDTGELFF.

This clone was recorded only once. The chain recombines TRBV30 with TRBJ2-6, with 9 bases lining up with TRBD1. This CDR3 comprises 16 residues. The germline V gene encodes CDR1 GTSNPN and CDR2 SVGIG (reference sequence). V dropped 5 bases and J dropped 0; count of bases not matched to a gene: 5. CDR3 sequence reads: CAWGGQGGSGANVLTF. The CDR3, as DNA: TGTGCCTGGGGGGGACAGGGTGGCTCTGGGGCCAACGTCCTGACTTTC.

In this sample, this clone turned up once. This chain links TRBV7-6 with TRBJ2-3, with D maybe TRBD1 (8 bases). This CDR3 is 16 amino acids long. Germline CDR1 is SGHVS and CDR2 is FNYEAQ. Trimming removed 1 base at V and 0 bases at J, with 11 bases between. The CDR3 loop reads CASSLDRGGSTDTQYF. The CDR3 bases are TGTGCCAGCAGCTTAGACAGGGGGGGTAGCACAGATACGCAGTATTTT.

CDR3: CASSSVRSGVEKLFF. CDR3 nucleotides: TGTGCCAGCAGTTCCGTTCGATCGGGGGTTGAAAAACTGTTTTTT. V is TRBV27 and J is TRBJ1-4, with D perhaps TRBD1 (5 bases). Germline CDR1 and CDR2: MNHEY and SMNVEV (reference sequence). V was shortened by 4 bases and J by 7 bases, with 16 bases between the two germline ends. The CDR3 length is 15 residues.

This clone has only a few counts. The chain couples TRBV14 to TRBJ2-3; 8 bases line up with TRBD2. The CDR3 contains 16 residues. J gave up 2 bases and V 1 base, and 5 bases lay outside the gene matches. Germline V gene lookup returns CDR1 SGHDN and CDR2 FVKESK. This chain's CDR3 is CASSQGNSGNTDTQYF. The DNA for the CDR3 is TGTGCCAGCAGCCAAGGGAATAGCGGGAACACAGATACGCAGTATTTT.

The V call is TRBV10-3, the J call TRBJ1-3, with no clear D. Trimming took off 3 bases at V and 0 bases at J, with 3 bases between the two ends. The CDR3 consists of 13 residues. Germline V CDR1 and CDR2: ENHRY, SYGVKD. The CDR3, as DNA: TGTGCCATCAGTGAAACCTCTGGAAACACCATATATTTT. This codes for CAISETSGNTIYF.

The chain couples TRBV19 to TRBJ1-5; unclear D gene. Trimming took 5 bases from V and 3 from J, leaving 8 bases between them. This CDR3 spans 13 amino acids. Germline V gene sequence: CDR1 LNHDA, CDR2 SQIVND (reference sequence). CDR3 amino acids: CASSSIFNQPQHF. DNA of the CDR3: TGTGCCAGTAGTTCTATTTTCAATCAGCCCCAGCATTTT.